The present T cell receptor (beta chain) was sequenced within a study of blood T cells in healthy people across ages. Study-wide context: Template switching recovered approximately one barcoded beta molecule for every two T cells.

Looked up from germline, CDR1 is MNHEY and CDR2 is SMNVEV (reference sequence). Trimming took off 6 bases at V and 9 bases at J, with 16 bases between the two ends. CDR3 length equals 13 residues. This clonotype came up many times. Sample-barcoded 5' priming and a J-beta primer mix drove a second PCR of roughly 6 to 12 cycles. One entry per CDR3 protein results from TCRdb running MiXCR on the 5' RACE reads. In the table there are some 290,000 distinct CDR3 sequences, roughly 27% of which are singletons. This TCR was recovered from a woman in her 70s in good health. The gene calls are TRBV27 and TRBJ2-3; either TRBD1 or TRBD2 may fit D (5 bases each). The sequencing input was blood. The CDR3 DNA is TGTGCCAGCAGGGGACCGACGTTAGGGACGCAGTATTTT. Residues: CASRGPTLGTQYF.